This TCR beta chain derives from a study of EBV T-cell therapy then PD-1 blockade in nasopharyngeal carcinoma. TCRdb keeps only in-frame clones here, not all; method: immunoSEQ multiplex PCR. The repertoire holds 20,000 to 25,000 clones, with 82% as singletons. Described treatment: AdE1-LMPpoly-expanded autologous EBV-specific T-cell therapy followed by anti-PD-1 nivolumab. In regard to this clone: Its matching antigen is unknown.

V trimming: 0 bases; J trimming: 6 bases; junction bases outside the gene matches: 8. CDR1 is MRHNA, CDR2 SNTAGT, per germline. This CDR3 region has 16 residues. The receptor was isolated from a man aged 35-49 years with nasopharyngeal carcinoma. The specimen comprised CD8+ T cells from blood, sampled at day -245 from a patient whose treatment included autologous EBV-specific T cells and nivolumab. The rearrangement uses TRBV6-4 and TRBJ2-1; 7 bases line up with TRBD2. The CDR3 here is CASSDSRDGGGNEQFF. The CDR3 DNA reads as TGTGCCAGCAGTGACTCCCGGGACGGCGGGGGCAATGAGCAGTTCTTC.